This T cell receptor (beta chain) was sequenced in a study of beta chain features in type 1 diabetes. Study-wide background: Healthy donors, compared against patients, showed similar age, gender and cell yields.

As regards this clone: The antigen remains unidentified.

Findings and limits, study-wide: Across all four CD4+ subsets, people with type 1 diabetes showed modestly shorter TCRB CDR3s. Type 1 diabetes patients had VDJ junctions that carried fewer insertions and more deletions.

CD45RO/CCR7/CD25/CD127/CD95/CD27 staining was used to isolate CD4+ naive, central memory, regulatory and stem cell-like memory cells by sorting. The whole isolated RNA underwent reverse transcription, so sequencing captured expressed TCRB transcripts. Profiled with immunoSEQ multiplex PCR; TCRdb holds only in-frame clones, not every one. This table has hundreds of thousands of clones, 11% to 15% appearing once. The sample consisted of naive CD4+ T cells from blood. This receptor was obtained from a young man with type 1 diabetes.

CDR3 sequence (DNA): TGTGCCAGCCAGGGGGGAAGTACCACCCAGCATTTT. This translates into CASQGGSTTQHF. This chain links TRBV27 with TRBJ1-5, with 7 nucleotides matching TRBD1. This CDR3 has 12 residues. J gave up 11 bases and V 8 bases, and 9 bases lay outside the gene matches. Germline values: CDR1 MNHEY, CDR2 SMNVEV (reference sequence).